The entry below gives a single T cell receptor beta chain sequence along with its context. What it binds is not known. This sample is drawn from a study of CD8+CD57+ T cells in acquired aplastic anemia. Study-level background: CD4+ and CD8+ cells, once sorted, gave DNA averaging roughly 3 ug. Study results and caveats: Patients and controls shared some 30 CD8+ CDR3 sequences, highly expressed in patients.

Genomic DNA templated the TCR beta VDJ and CDR3 profiling. From the reads, TCRdb called clonotypes with MiXCR, one entry per CDR3 protein. The sample has fewer than 200,000 distinct CDR3 sequences, under 75% seen once. Per germline, CDR1 SEHNR and CDR2 FQNEAQ (reference sequence). V was clipped by 8 bases and J by 4 bases, with 12 bases between them. The CDR3 extends over 13 amino acids. The clonotype was recovered from a human donor in good health. V gene TRBV7-9 combines with J gene TRBJ2-1; TRBD2 might be the D (6 bases). The sequenced sample consisted of sorted CD4+, CD8+, or CD8+CD57+ T cells (not recorded which) from PBMCs. The CDR3 sequence: CASLGAGYNEQFF. CDR3 nucleotide sequence: TGTGCCAGCTTGGGAGCGGGTTACAATGAGCAGTTCTTC.